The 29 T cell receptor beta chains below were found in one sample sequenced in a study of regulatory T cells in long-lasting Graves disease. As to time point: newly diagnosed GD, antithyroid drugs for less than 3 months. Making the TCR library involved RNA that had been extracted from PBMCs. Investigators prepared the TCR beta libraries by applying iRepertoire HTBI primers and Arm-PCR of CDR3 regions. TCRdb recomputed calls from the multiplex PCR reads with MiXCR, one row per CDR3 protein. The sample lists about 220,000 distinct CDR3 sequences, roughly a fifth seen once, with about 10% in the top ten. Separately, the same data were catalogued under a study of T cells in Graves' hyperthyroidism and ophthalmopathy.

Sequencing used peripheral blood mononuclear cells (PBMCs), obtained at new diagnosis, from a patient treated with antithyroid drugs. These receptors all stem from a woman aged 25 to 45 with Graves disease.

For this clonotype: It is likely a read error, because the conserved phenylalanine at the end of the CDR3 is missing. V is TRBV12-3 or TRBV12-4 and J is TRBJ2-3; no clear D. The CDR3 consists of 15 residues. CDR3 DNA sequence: TGTGCCGGCAGCCGCCTGGTCGTTGGCACAGATACGCAGTATCTT. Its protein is CAGSRLVVGTDTQYL.

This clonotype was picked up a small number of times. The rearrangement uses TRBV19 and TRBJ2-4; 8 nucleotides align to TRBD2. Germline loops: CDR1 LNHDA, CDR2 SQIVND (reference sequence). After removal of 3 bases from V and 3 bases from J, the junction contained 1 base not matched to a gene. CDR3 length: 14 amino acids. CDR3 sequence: CASSIGTSKNIQYF. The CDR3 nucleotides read TGTGCCAGTAGTATTGGGACTAGCAAAAACATTCAGTACTTC. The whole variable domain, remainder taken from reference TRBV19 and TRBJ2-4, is DGGITQSPKYLFRKEGQNVTLSCEQNLNHDAMYWYRQDPGQGLRLIYYSQIVNDFQKGDIAEGYSVSREKKESFPLTVTSAQKNPTAFYLCASSIGTSKNIQYFGAGTRLSVL.

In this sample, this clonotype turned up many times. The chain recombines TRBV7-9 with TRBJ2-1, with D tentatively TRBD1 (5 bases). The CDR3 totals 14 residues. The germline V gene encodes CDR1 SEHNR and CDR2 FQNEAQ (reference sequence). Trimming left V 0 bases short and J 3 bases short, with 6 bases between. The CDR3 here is CASSLADNYNEQFF. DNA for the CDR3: TGTGCCAGCAGCTTAGCGGACAACTACAATGAGCAGTTCTTC. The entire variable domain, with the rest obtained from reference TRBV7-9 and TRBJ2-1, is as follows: DTGVSQNPRHKITKRGQNVTFRCDPISEHNRLYWYRQTLGQGPEFLTYFQNEAQLEKSRLLSDRFSAERPKGSFSTLEIQRTEQGDSAMYLCASSLADNYNEQFFGPGTRLTVL.

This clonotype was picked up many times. Here the CDR3 reads CATSVDWGLNQPQHF. The CDR3 region has the DNA TGTGCCACCAGCGTGGACTGGGGCCTCAATCAGCCCCAGCATTTT. The rearrangement links TRBV15 to TRBJ1-5, with D maybe TRBD1 (5 bases). CDR3 size: 15 residues. Trimming removed 5 bases from V and 3 bases from J, with 14 bases in between. Germline CDR1 is LNHNV and CDR2 is YYDKDF (reference sequence). The full variable domain, rest sourced from reference TRBV15 and TRBJ1-5, is DAMVIQNPRYQVTQFGKPVTLSCSQTLNHNVMYWYQQKSSQAPKLLFHYYDKDFNNEADTPDNFQSRRPNTSFCFLDIRSPGLGDTAMYLCATSVDWGLNQPQHFGDGTRLSIL.

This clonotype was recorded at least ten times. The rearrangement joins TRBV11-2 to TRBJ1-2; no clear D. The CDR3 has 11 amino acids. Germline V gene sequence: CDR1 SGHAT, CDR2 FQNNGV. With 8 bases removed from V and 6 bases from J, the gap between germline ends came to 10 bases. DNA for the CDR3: TGTGCCAGCGGGAGGGCCGATGGCTACACCTTC. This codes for CASGRADGYTF.

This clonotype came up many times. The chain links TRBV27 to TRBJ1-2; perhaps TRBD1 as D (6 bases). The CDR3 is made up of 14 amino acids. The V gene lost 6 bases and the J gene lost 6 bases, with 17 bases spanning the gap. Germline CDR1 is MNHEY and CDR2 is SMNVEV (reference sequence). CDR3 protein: CASRQGRTRNGYTF. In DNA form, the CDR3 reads TGTGCCAGCAGGCAGGGGCGGACCCGTAATGGCTACACCTTC.

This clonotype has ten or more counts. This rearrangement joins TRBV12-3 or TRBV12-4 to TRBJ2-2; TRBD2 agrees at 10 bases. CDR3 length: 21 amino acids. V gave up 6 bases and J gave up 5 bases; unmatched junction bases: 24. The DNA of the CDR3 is TGTGCCAGCAGGTCGGATCAGGCGGTCCCCCTAAGCGGGAGGGCAACCGGGGAGCTGTTTTTT. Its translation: CASRSDQAVPLSGRATGELFF.

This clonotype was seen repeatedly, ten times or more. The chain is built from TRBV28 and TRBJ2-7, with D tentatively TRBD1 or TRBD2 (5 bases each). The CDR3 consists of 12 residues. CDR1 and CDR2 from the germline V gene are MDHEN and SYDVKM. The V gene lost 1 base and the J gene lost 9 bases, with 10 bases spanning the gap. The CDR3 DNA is TGTGCCAGCAGTTTATTACAGGCGGGGCAGTACTTC. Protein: CASSLLQAGQYF. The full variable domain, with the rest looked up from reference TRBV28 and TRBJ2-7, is DVKVTQSSRYLVKRTGEKVFLECVQDMDHENMFWYRQDPGLGLRLIYFSYDVKMKEKGDIPEGYSVSREKKERFSLILESASTNQTSMYLCASSLLQAGQYFGPGTRLTVT.

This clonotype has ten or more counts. CDR3 nucleotides: TGTGCCAGCAGCGCACAGGCTGCGAACACTGAAGCTTTCTTT. Protein sequence: CASSAQAANTEAFF. The genes are TRBV9 and TRBJ1-1; D might be TRBD1 (5 bases). This CDR3 region has 14 residues. V shed 3 bases and J shed 1 base, with 10 bases lying between them. Germline V gene sequence: CDR1 SGDLS, CDR2 YYNGEE.

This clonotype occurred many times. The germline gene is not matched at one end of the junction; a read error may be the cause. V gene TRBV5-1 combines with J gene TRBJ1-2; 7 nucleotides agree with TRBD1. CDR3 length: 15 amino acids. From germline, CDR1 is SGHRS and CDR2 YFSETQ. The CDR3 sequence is CASSWDLDRVNGYTF. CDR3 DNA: TGTGCCAGCAGCTGGGATCTTGACAGGGTCAATGGCTACACCTTC.

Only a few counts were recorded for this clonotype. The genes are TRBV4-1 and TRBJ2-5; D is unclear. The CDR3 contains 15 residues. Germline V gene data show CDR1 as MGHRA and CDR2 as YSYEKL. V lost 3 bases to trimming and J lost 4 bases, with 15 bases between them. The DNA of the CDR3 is TGCGCCAGCAGCCACCTCGGGTCACAGAGAGAGACCCAGTACTTC. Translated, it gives CASSHLGSQRETQYF.

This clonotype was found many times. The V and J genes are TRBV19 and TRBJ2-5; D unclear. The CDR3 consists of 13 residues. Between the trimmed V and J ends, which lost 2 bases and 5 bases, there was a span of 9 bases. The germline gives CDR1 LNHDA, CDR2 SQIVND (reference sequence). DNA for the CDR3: TGTGCCAGTAGTATAAAGGGTCGGGAGACCCAGTACTTC. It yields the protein CASSIKGRETQYF. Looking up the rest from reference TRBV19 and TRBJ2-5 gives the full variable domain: DGGITQSPKYLFRKEGQNVTLSCEQNLNHDAMYWYRQDPGQGLRLIYYSQIVNDFQKGDIAEGYSVSREKKESFPLTVTSAQKNPTAFYLCASSIKGRETQYFGPGTRLLVL.

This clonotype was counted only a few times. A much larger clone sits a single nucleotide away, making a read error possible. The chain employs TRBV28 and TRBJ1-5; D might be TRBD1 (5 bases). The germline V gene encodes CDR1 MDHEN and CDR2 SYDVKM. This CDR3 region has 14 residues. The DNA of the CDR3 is TGTGTCAGCAGTTTACTGACAGCCAATCAGCCCCAGCATTTT. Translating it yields CVSSLLTANQPQHF.

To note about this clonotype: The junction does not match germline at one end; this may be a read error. CDR3 bases: TGTGCCAGCATTTTAGCGGGAGAATACAATGAGCAGTTCTTC. The encoded protein is CASILAGEYNEQFF. This rearrangement joins TRBV28 to TRBJ2-1, with 9 nucleotides matching TRBD2. CDR1 and CDR2 from the germline V gene are MDHEN and SYDVKM. The CDR3 sequence is 14 residues long.

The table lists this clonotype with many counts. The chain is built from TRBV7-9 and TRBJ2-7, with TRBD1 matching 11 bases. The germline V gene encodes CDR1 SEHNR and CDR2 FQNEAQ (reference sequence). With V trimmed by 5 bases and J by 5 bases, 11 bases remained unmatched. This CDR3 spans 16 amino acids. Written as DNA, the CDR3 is TGTGCCAGCAGCAACCTCCGGGACAGGGGGTTAAACGAGCAGTACTTC. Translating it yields CASSNLRDRGLNEQYF.

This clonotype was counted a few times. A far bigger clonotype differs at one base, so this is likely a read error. The CDR3 sequence: CASSYRDSEKLFF. The DNA of the CDR3 is TGTGCCAGCAGTTACAGGGATAGTGAAAAACTGTTTTTT. The chain joins TRBV6-5 to TRBJ1-4; D call uncertain. V lost 2 bases and J lost 7, with 8 bases in between. Looked up from germline, CDR1 is MNHEY and CDR2 is SVGAGI. The CDR3 is made up of 13 amino acids.

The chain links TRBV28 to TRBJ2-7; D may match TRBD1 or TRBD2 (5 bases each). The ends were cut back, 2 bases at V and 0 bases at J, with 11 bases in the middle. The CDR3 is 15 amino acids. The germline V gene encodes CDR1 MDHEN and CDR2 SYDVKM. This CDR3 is CASSLRDATSYEQYF. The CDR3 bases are TGTGCCAGCAGTTTACGGGACGCTACCTCCTACGAGCAGTACTTC.

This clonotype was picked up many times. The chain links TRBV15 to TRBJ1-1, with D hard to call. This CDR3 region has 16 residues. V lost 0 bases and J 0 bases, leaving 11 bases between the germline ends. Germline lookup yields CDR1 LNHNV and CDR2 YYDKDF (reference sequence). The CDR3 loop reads CATSRDPGFMNTEAFF. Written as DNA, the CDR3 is TGTGCCACCAGCAGAGATCCGGGGTTTATGAACACTGAAGCTTTCTTT. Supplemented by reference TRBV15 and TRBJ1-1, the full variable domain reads DAMVIQNPRYQVTQFGKPVTLSCSQTLNHNVMYWYQQKSSQAPKLLFHYYDKDFNNEADTPDNFQSRRPNTSFCFLDIRSPGLGDTAMYLCATSRDPGFMNTEAFFGQGTRLTVV.

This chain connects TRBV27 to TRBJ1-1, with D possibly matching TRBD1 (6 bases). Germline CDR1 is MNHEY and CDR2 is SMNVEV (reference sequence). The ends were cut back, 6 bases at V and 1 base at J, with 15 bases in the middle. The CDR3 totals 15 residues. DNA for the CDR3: TGTGCCAGCAGATGGGACATCAGAGGGAACACTGAAGCTTTCTTT. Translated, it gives CASRWDIRGNTEAFF.

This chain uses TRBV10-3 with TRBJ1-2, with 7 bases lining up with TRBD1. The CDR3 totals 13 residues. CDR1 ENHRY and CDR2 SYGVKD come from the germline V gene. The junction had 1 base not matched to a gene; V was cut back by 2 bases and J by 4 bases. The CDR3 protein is CAISEEGAYGYTF. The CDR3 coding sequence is TGTGCCATCAGTGAGGAGGGGGCCTATGGCTACACCTTC.

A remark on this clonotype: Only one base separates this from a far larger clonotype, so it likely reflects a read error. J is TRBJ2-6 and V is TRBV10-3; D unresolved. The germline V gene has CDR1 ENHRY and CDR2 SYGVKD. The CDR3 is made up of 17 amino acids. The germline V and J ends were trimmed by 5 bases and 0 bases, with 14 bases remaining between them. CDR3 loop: CAISYSQFSSGANVLTF. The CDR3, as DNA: TGTGCCATCAGTTACTCGCAGTTTTCCTCTGGGGCCAACGTCCTGACTTTC.

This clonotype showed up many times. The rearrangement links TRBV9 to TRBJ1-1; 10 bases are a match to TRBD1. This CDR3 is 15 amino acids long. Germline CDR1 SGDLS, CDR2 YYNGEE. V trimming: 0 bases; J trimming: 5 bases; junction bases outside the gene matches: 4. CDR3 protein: CASSVAPDRGTEAFF. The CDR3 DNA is TGTGCCAGCAGCGTAGCCCCGGACAGGGGGACTGAAGCTTTCTTT.

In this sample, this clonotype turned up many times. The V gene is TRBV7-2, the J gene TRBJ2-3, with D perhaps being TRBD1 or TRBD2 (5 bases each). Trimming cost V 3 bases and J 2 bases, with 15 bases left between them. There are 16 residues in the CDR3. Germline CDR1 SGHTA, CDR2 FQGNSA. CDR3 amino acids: CASSFTPGPPTDTQYF. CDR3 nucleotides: TGTGCCAGCAGCTTCACGCCGGGACCACCCACAGATACGCAGTATTTT. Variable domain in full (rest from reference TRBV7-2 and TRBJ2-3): GAGVSQSPSNKVTEKGKDVELRCDPISGHTALYWYRQSLGQGLEFLIYFQGNSAPDKSGLPSDRFSAERTGGSVSTLTIQRTQQEDSAVYLCASSFTPGPPTDTQYFGPGTRLTVL.

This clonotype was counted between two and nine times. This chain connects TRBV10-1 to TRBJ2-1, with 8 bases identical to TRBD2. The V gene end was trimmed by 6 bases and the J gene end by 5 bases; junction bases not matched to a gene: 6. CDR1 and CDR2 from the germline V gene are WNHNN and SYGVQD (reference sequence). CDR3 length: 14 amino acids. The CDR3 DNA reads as TGCGCCAGCAGCCGCGGGGGGCCCAACAATGAGCAGTTCTTC. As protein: CASSRGGPNNEQFF.

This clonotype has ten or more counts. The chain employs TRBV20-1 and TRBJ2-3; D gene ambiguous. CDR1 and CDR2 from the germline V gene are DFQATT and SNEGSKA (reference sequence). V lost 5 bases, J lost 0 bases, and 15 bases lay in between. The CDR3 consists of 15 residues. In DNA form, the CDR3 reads TGCAGTGCTCCTCCATTATTTACTAGCACAGATACGCAGTATTTT. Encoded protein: CSAPPLFTSTDTQYF.

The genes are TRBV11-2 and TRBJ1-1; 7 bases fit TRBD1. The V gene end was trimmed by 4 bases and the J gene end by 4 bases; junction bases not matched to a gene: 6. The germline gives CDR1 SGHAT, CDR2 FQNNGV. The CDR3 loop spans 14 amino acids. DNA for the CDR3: TGTGCCAGCAGCTCGCGGGACAGCCCCACTGAAGCTTTCTTT. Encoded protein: CASSSRDSPTEAFF.

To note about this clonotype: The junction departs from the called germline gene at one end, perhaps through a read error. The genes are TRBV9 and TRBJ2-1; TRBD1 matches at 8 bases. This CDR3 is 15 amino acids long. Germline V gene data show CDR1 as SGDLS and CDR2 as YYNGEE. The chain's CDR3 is CASSPRTGRNNDQCF. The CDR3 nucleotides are TGTGCCAGCAGCCCCCGGACAGGGAGAAACAATGACCAGTGCTTC.

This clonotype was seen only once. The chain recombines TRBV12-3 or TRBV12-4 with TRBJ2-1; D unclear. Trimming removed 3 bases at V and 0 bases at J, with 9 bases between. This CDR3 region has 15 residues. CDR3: CASSFQSHSYNEQFF. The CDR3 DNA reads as TGTGCCAGCAGTTTCCAATCCCACTCCTACAATGAGCAGTTCTTC.

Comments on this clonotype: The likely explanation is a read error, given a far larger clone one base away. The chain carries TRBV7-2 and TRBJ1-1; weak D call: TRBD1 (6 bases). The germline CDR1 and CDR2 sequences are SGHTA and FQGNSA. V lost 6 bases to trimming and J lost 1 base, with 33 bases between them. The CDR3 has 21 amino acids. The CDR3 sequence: CASSQVGLRDTYEKGNTEAFF. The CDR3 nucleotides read TGTGCCAGCAGTCAAGTGGGCCTGCGGGACACGTACGAAAAAGGGAACACTGAAGCTTTCTTT.